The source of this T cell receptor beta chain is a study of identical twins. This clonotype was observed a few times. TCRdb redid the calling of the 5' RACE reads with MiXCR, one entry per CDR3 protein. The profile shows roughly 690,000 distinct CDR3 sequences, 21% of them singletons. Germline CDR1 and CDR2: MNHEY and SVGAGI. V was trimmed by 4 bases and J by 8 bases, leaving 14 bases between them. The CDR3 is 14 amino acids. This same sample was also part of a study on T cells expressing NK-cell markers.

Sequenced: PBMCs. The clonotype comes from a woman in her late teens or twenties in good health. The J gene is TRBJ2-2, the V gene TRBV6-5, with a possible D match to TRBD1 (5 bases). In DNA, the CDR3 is TGTGCCAGCAGTTTCGGACATTACCGGGGGGAGCTGTTTTTT. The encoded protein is CASSFGHYRGELFF.